A single TCR beta chain is shown here with its context. Which antigen it targets is not known. Base qualities were left out, and no much larger clone turns up one base away. The immunoSEQ Assay, a bias-controlled multiplex PCR, was used to amplify TCRbeta CDR3 regions from genomic DNA. Processing in the source paper ran as follows. The number of nucleated cells in each sample was estimated by amplification of reference gene primers within the assay. To quantify the absolute abundance of each unique TCRbeta CDR3 rearrangement, sequence reads were collapsed and filtered. For each sample, productive Simpson clonality was calculated by taking the square root of Simpson's diversity index across productive rearrangements. As stored in TCRdb, this immuneACCESS dataset retains in-frame rearrangements with V and J assigned. A fraction of the clones does not appear; measured against another copy, unresolved V genes explain less than half of the discrepancy, and the remainder lacks a known reason. V, J and clone size are taken as reported in that table, and D and trimming were inferred from the DNA itself. The sample table records a few hundred thousand clones; 80% to 90% of these occur just once. 0.95% to 1.3% of the sample is taken by the ten largest.

The record originates from a study of blood T cell repertoires in COVID-19 (dated by TCRdb to between 2020 and 2021). Study-level background: The collaborator samples originated in the United States, Italy and Spain and spanned the acute and convalescent phases of COVID-19. The material from the prospective study consisted of cDNA or gDNA derived from T cells, B-cell-depleted T cells, or PBMCs. The dataset comprised deeply sampled blood TCRbeta repertoires from subjects exposed to, actively infected with, or recovered from COVID-19. The repertoires were made available in a free public database intended to serve as a resource for research on the immune response to SARS-CoV-2. Samples came from the ongoing ImmuneRACE study (first 160 participants) plus 1,254 subjects from 6 global collaborators. Sample metadata almost always included a de-identified subject ID, COVID-19 status, age in years and sex. Where available, HLA class I and class II types were obtained from metadata supplied by the sample provider rather than from assay-based typing. Summary of the overall study and its limitations: The quantity of clinical and demographic metadata differed by source and by participant and was supplied without curation.

In the prospective study, participants were about 18 to 90 years old, resided in about two dozen geographic areas of the United States, and were enrolled through a virtual design. In the prospective study, participants were assigned to cohorts based on the clinical history participants reported in a screening survey and a study questionnaire. For ImmuneRACE Cohort 3, a participant was defined as recovered based on two consecutive negative NP/OP PCR tests, clearance by a healthcare professional, or resolution of symptoms. Each participant in the prospective study had whole blood, serum and a nasopharyngeal or oropharyngeal swab collected by mobile phlebotomists. Participants in the prospective study had the option to provide additional blood draws and questionnaires over a roughly two-month period. Before DNA extraction, prospective study blood samples were shipped either frozen or at room temperature.

Sequencing input: PBMCs or T cells enriched from blood (not recorded which). This TCR derives from a man between 25 and 39 years old who had recovered from COVID-19.

CDR3 sequence: CASEPGQGNTEAFF. The DNA is TGCGCCAGCGAACCGGGACAGGGGAACACTGAAGCTTTCTTT. The chain is made from TRBV5-1 and TRBJ1-1; TRBD1 fits 9 bases in the junction. CDR3 length: 14 amino acids, cysteine to phenylalanine. Only CDR3 DNA remains: 42 bases, in frame from the first base. Trimming removed 7 bases from V and 1 base from J; the gene matches leave 5 bases unexplained. CDR1 SGHRS and CDR2 YFSETQ are derived from the germline V gene.